This T cell receptor beta chain comes out of a study of cytomegalovirus exposure and HLA in healthy donors. Study-wide points: Researchers counted roughly 160 TCR beta chains as cytomegalovirus-associated. Reportedly, cytomegalovirus status was diagnosed with high sensitivity and specificity. The dataset shows that most TCR sequences were rare, while some public TCRs occurred in many donors. One later analysis, an examination of the roughly 110 validation repertoires, found that first-cohort TCR clusters tended to co-occur in them.

The assay was immunoSEQ multiplex PCR, and TCRdb's table has in-frame clones only and misses some. The sample has some 61,000 clones, approximately 96% seen once. The CDR3 length is 14 residues. Germline values: CDR1 SNHLY, CDR2 FYNNEI. With 8 bases clipped from V and 5 bases from J, the junction kept 8 bases outside the gene matches. About this clone: Its antigen is not known.

The sample taken for sequencing was PBMCs. The rearrangement joins TRBV2 to TRBJ2-1; 8 bases are a match to TRBD2. The TCR originated in a woman under 30 in good health and CMV-seropositive. The CDR3, as DNA: TGTGCCAGCGGCCAAGCGGGAGTCAACAATGAGCAGTTCTTC. Its protein product is CASGQAGVNNEQFF. Combining the CDR3 with reference TRBV2 and TRBJ2-1 gives the whole variable domain EPEVTQTPSHQVTQMGQEVILRCVPISNHLYFYWYRQILGQKVEFLVSFYNNEISEKSEIFDDQFSVERPDGSNFTLKIRSTKLEDSAMYFCASGQAGVNNEQFFGPGTRLTVL.